Given below is one T cell receptor beta chain in context. This specimen comes from a study of technical replicates of blood from a few donors. This CDR3 spans 15 amino acids. Germline V gives CDR1 SGHTA, CDR2 FQGNSA. Trimming pared 0 bases from V and 2 bases from J, leaving 11 bases between. Profiled with immunoSEQ multiplex PCR; TCRdb holds only in-frame clones, not every one. Counted here are 65,000 to 75,000 clones, approximately 86% occurring once; the ten biggest clones make up around 5.1%. The chain employs TRBV7-2 and TRBJ2-7; a weak D match, TRBD1 (6 bases). This receptor was taken from a human donor in good health. Some clones in this sample may be carry-over from other donors' samples. Sequenced sample: PBMCs. The CDR3 nucleotides read TGTGCCAGCAGCTTAGCTGCAGGGGTGGCCTACGAGCAGTACTTC. It translates to CASSLAAGVAYEQYF.